This TCR beta chain stems from a study of cytomegalovirus exposure and HLA in healthy donors (dated by TCRdb to between 2016 and 2019). Background for the entire study: In an earlier analysis of 587 of the donors, less than 350 Gb of sequence data and approximately 120 million unique TCR beta sequences from about 179 million T cells were reported. Among 398 genotyped donors of the cohort, an average of around 220,000 unique TCR beta nucleotide sequences was sequenced per donor, of which about 18% were non-productive. The T cell repertoires of 666 subjects were profiled by immunosequencing and related to cytomegalovirus serostatus. HLA typing included class I and class II loci at four-digit resolution. Donor age, sex, ethnicity and CMV serostatus were compiled together with the repertoire data. An early release covering roughly 640 HLA-typed donors comprised approximately 290 gigabases of sequencing data and about 90 million unique TCR sequences. The study aimed to test whether cataloging public T cell receptors could reveal signatures of past pathogen exposure. A later genetic analysis took genome-wide SNP genotypes for about 60% of the roughly 670 donors and used that subset as a discovery cohort. Typing coverage varied by locus: about 629-640 donors for A, B, C, DRB1 and DQB1; about 520 for DQA1; over 600 for DPA1; more than 450 for DPB1. Of the roughly 400 genotyped donors, about 80% fell in the genetic ancestry cluster associated with self-reported Caucasian donors. In addition to the first cohort of 650 to 800 subjects, a separate validation cohort of 120 different subjects was used. An earlier analysis of 450 to 750 of the donors used high-throughput TCR beta sequencing to judge whether each TCR beta V gene segment behaved as functional or pseudogenic. High-throughput TCR immunosequencing, statistical association of individual TCRs with disease status, and machine learning were combined to predict cytomegalovirus infection status. A later analysis re-examined previously published TCR beta repertoires from just over 650 donors and added high-resolution HLA genotyping to investigate patterns of TCR occurrence. Because of strong linkage in the cohort, roughly 5 DR-DQ haplotypes were treated as single units for association and clustering. Every repertoire in the discovery cohort had been generated on one and the same sequencing platform. Rather than drawing on any new phenotypic data, the later analysis identified candidate immune exposures from TCR beta sequences and the way those sequences occurred across donors. Study-level results and caveats: In an earlier analysis of 587 of the donors, most TCR beta V segments appeared in productive rearrangements about 87% or about 30% of the time, broadly matching IMGT annotations. Linkage disequilibrium might explain the correlated functional status among segregating V segments, but an unknown experimental factor could not be ruled out. A later genetic analysis reported fewer N-insertions in productive TCRs among donors in an Asian-associated ancestry cluster than the roughly 700-donor mean. Because HLA typing was unavailable for some donors at each locus, only the typed subset was used in association tests. According to a later analysis, TCR association rates differed among HLA loci, with DRB1 alleles showing the most associated TCRs and HLA-C alleles showing the fewest. In a later genetic analysis, a missense DCLRE1C variant was associated with V-gene and J-gene trimming of TCR beta chains, and the association was replicated in an independent cohort. In a later analysis, most CMV-associated TCR beta chains were found to appear HLA-restricted, with HLA associations seemingly driven largely by CMV exposure. Cytomegalovirus status was reported to be diagnosed by the classifier with high specificity and sensitivity in both the original and validation cohorts. Several of the top co-occurrence clusters appeared to be linked to parvovirus B19, influenza, CMV and Epstein-Barr virus, according to a later analysis. Specific HLA alleles were associated with over 15,000 TCR beta sequences at a false discovery rate of 0.05 in a later analysis. The 87-base-pair reads could not distinguish some IMGT-functional V segments, including TRBV6-2 and TRBV6-3, so those segments were excluded. A further reported finding was that TCR beta sequences accurately predicted the HLA-A and HLA-B alleles for most subjects in the first cohort. The authors suggested that the approach could potentially be generalized to other disease states and immunological phenotypes. In this cohort, only TCR beta chains were sequenced, and detectable features were limited by the absence of alpha or paired-chain data. A few of the identified cytomegalovirus-associated TCR beta chains were confirmed in vitro to be specific for cytomegalovirus antigens. The study gave a list of about 160 TCR beta chains associated with cytomegalovirus. In a later analysis, HLA-associated TCR beta chains were found to be more clonally expanded and to have lower generation probabilities than equally common non-associated chains. The sequencing pipeline was judged likely to have produced a cluster of highly shared sequence variants as a technical artifact. Presence/absence analyses assumed roughly uniform sequencing depth across donors, an assumption that may not hold. Most TCR sequences were seen in very few donors, while some public TCRs were found in many individuals. When HLA alleles, especially DR and DQ, strongly co-occurred, attributing TCR associations to individual alleles was difficult. For the cohort, immune exposure information was limited to CMV serostatus. Over 15 rarely observed V segments, including chromosome 9 orphons, were excluded from the earlier analysis of a few hundred of the donors because counts were too low.

The sample holds a few counts of this clone. It lacks a known antigen. No base quality information exists; no much larger clone differs at one position. The library was built by means of the immunoSEQ multiplex PCR assay. A mixture of 60 forward primers for TCR Vbeta segments and 13 reverse primers for TCR Jbeta segments was used in the multiplex PCR. Amplification of the CDR3 region of rearranged TCR beta genes was performed with a multiplex PCR assay on genomic DNA. The amplified TCR beta libraries were sequenced on the Illumina HiSeq System as 87-base-pair reads. In the paper's pipeline: A later analysis tallied around 82 million unique TCR beta chains across the approximately 670 repertoires, and 10 million to 11 million of those chains were shared by two or more donors. Raw reads were error-corrected and collapsed into unique sequences by a nearest-neighbor algorithm in which closely related sequences were merged to remove PCR and sequencing errors. CDR3 sequences were aligned to IMGT reference sequences to assign V, D and J gene segments. For a sequence to be retained, a match of at least six nucleotides to both a V gene segment and a J gene segment was required. A rearrangement counted as productive if the CDR3 had no stop codons and remained in frame with V and J, and every other rearrangement counted as non-productive. Following IMGT convention, CDR3 was defined as the stretch from the second conserved V-encoded cysteine to the conserved J-encoded phenylalanine. The earlier analysis of 450 to 750 of the donors excluded any sequence lacking an unambiguous match to a single V gene segment. An earlier analysis of almost 600 of the donors classified V segments as functional when productive rearrangements were above 56.7% and as segregating when the standard deviation between donors was above 5%. A statistical classification framework was built to diagnose cytomegalovirus status from the catalog of TCR beta chain sequences. In a later analysis, TCR nucleotide sequences were compared against IMGT/GENE-DB human TR gene sequences so that V and J genes could be assigned. Using the TCRdist pipeline, a later analysis assigned CDR3 sequences along with most-parsimonious VDJ recombination scenarios. In a later analysis, each TCR beta chain was defined by its CDR3 amino acid sequence together with its V-gene family, and reads without a unique V-gene family were excluded. As a way to deal with suspected cross-contamination and a sequencing artifact, a later analysis dropped approximately 590 nucleotide sequences that were highly shared and had low generation probability. In a later analysis, a clonal expansion index for each public chain was calculated from normalized within-repertoire ranks of inferred template counts. A later analysis computed generation probabilities with a VDJ recombination model fitted to out-of-frame rearrangements, and checked the results against IGoR. A later analysis scored TCR-TCR, TCR-HLA and TCR-CMV co-occurrence with hypergeometric tests, applying a repertoire-size bias correction to TCR pairs. To estimate false discovery rates, a later analysis permuted the HLA or CMV assignments 20 times. In a later analysis, co-occurring TCRs were grouped using DBSCAN, with TCRdist sequence similarity added in when clustering inside HLA-allele-positive subsets. For co-occurrence clustering, repertoires with fewer than 30,000 or more than 120,000 public chains were excluded, along with roughly 5 repertoires with anomalous nucleotide sharing. The immuneACCESS repertoire file appears here via TCRdb, limited to in-frame rearrangements. These files lack a portion of the clones; in checked studies, under half of the deficit traces to unresolved V genes, and the cause of the others is not known. For V, J and clone size, that table is used; D and trimming come from the DNA. The sample profile shows about 120,000 clones; 78% of them were found once. The leading ten clones occupy about 3.5% of the sample.

Taken from cysteine to phenylalanine, the CDR3 has 15 residues. Left in the record is the CDR3 DNA by itself, 45 bases read in frame from the first base. The trim is 0 bases for V and 5 bases for J, with a gap of 11 bases between the germline ends. CDR1 is given as KGHSH and CDR2 as LQKENI, both from the germline V gene. The cohort comprised fewer than 700 healthy bone marrow donors. At the time of sampling, all cohort members were nominally healthy, though unrecorded immune exposures were likely present. The donor was CMV seropositive and was included in the group of 250 to 300 seropositive cohort members. Each donor provided a peripheral blood sample, and peripheral blood mononuclear cells were used for TCR beta sequencing. Genomic DNA extraction from the blood cell samples was performed with the Qiagen DNeasy Blood Extraction Kit.

The TCR was taken from a woman aged 30 to 39 in good health and CMV-seropositive. Input material: PBMCs. The rearranged segments are TRBV18 and TRBJ2-1; the D gene is perhaps TRBD2, on 6 matching bases. CDR3 loop: CASSPPRGVDNEQFF. The sequenced DNA is TGTGCCAGCTCACCACCGCGGGGAGTCGACAATGAGCAGTTCTTC.